The 15 T cell receptor beta chains below come from one sample, sequenced in a study of OX40 agonist ivuxolimab in advanced cancers. Measured with immunoSEQ multiplex PCR; TCRdb has only the in-frame clones, and not every one. Among tens of thousands of clones listed, 81% were seen once. The sequenced sample was CD4+ or CD8+ T cells sorted from blood, obtained in a trial of the OX40 agonist ivuxolimab. Receptor source: an adult with an advanced solid tumor such as melanoma, head and neck, liver or kidney cancer.

This clone was picked up one time. The genes are TRBV7-8 and TRBJ2-2; maybe TRBD2 (6 bases). This CDR3 is 14 amino acids long. Germline lookup yields CDR1 SGHVS and CDR2 FQNEAQ. The V and J ends lost 2 bases and 4 bases respectively, with 8 bases between them. This chain's CDR3 is CASSLQAGTGELFF. The DNA for the CDR3 is TGTGCCAGCAGCTTACAAGCGGGCACCGGGGAGCTGTTTTTT. The variable domain in full, with the rest retrieved from reference TRBV7-8 and TRBJ2-2, is GAGVSQSPRYKVAKRGQDVALRCDPISGHVSLFWYQQALGQGPEFLTYFQNEAQLDKSGLPSDRFFAERPEGSVSTLKIQRTQQEDSAVYLCASSLQAGTGELFFGEGSRLTVL.

J is TRBJ1-2 and V is TRBV27, with D possibly matching TRBD1 (5 bases). The length of the CDR3 is 15 residues. Per the germline V gene, CDR1 is MNHEY and CDR2 is SMNVEV (reference sequence). Trimming took off 5 bases at V and 7 bases at J, with 20 bases between the two ends. The CDR3 nucleotides are TGTGCCAGCAGTCTGTCCGGGACTCCAAAAGGTGGCTACACCTTC. Translated: CASSLSGTPKGGYTF.

A remark on this clone: Other DNA sequences in this specimen translate into the identical CDR3. The V and J genes are TRBV2 and TRBJ1-2, with D possibly TRBD1 on 5 matching bases. CDR1 is SNHLY, CDR2 FYNNEI, per germline. The CDR3 extends over 13 amino acids. V was cut by 3 bases and J by 2 bases, with 7 bases left in between. The CDR3 is CASSEGGNYGYTF. Written as DNA, the CDR3 is TGTGCCAGCAGTGAGGGGGGGAACTATGGCTACACCTTC.

The chain employs TRBV19 and TRBJ2-3; 11 positions match TRBD1. The CDR3 is made up of 16 amino acids. Trimming removed 2 bases from V and 4 bases from J; junction bases left unmatched: 5. CDR1 LNHDA and CDR2 SQIVND come from the germline V gene (reference sequence). CDR3: CASSIRTGGISDTQYF. As DNA, the CDR3 is TGTGCCAGTAGTATAAGGACAGGGGGCATTTCAGATACGCAGTATTTT.

The chain is built from TRBV5-4 and TRBJ2-7; 10 bases map to TRBD2. V was pared by 2 bases and J by 5 bases, with 4 bases of the junction left unmatched. The germline CDR1 and CDR2 sequences are SGHNT and YYREEE (reference sequence). The CDR3 length is 14 residues. The CDR3 sequence is CASSFSGGVDEQYF. CDR3 DNA: TGTGCCAGCAGCTTCAGCGGGGGGGTGGACGAGCAGTACTTC.

This chain connects TRBV11-2 to TRBJ2-7, with unresolved D. V lost 1 base, J lost 6 bases, and 13 bases lay in between. Germline V gene sequence: CDR1 SGHAT, CDR2 FQNNGV. CDR3 length equals 14 residues. CDR3 amino acids: CASSLAVGVSEQYF. The CDR3 DNA reads as TGTGCCAGCAGCTTAGCGGTTGGGGTCTCCGAGCAGTACTTC.

The gene calls are TRBV4-1 and TRBJ2-3; 10 bases map to TRBD1. Per the germline V gene, CDR1 is MGHRA and CDR2 is YSYEKL. The CDR3 consists of 16 residues. Unmatched junction bases numbered 6, after V lost 5 bases and J lost 1 base. The CDR3 region has the DNA TGCGCCAGCAGCTACTCGGACAGGGGGGGCACAGATACGCAGTATTTT. Translation: CASSYSDRGGTDTQYF.

Turning to this clone: It may be a read error: a sequence one base away is much more abundant. The sample contains more than one DNA sequence encoding this CDR3. The chain has TRBV28 and TRBJ1-1; the D gene is possibly TRBD1 (5 bases). The CDR3 is 13 residues long. V lost 2 bases and J lost 1, with 5 bases in between. The germline V gene encodes CDR1 MDHEN and CDR2 SYDVKM. The CDR3 sequence: CASSLRGNTEAFF. Written as DNA, the CDR3 is TGTGCCAGCAGTTTAAGGGGGAACACTGAAGCTTTCTTT.

V gene TRBV2 combines with J gene TRBJ2-6; D perhaps matches TRBD1 (6 bases). V dropped 0 bases and J dropped 2 bases, with 14 bases sitting between them. Looked up from germline, CDR1 is SNHLY and CDR2 is FYNNEI. The length of the CDR3 is 18 residues. In DNA form, the CDR3 reads TGTGCCAGCAGTGAAGCGGTGGGGGCGGTAGCTGGGGCCAACGTCCTGACTTTC. Protein: CASSEAVGAVAGANVLTF.

This chain joins TRBV27 and TRBJ2-2, with 7 bases fitting TRBD2. Germline V gene sequence: CDR1 MNHEY, CDR2 SMNVEV (reference sequence). This CDR3 region has 15 residues. Trimming at V came to 6 bases and at J to 5 bases, leaving 9 bases not matched to a gene. In DNA, the CDR3 is TGTGCCAGCAGCCCCATGGGACTACTAACCGGGGAGCTGTTTTTT. This encodes CASSPMGLLTGELFF.

V and J are TRBV9 and TRBJ1-2; no definite D call. This CDR3 is built from 15 residues. With 2 bases removed from V and 1 base from J, the gap between germline ends came to 12 bases. The germline CDR1 and CDR2 sequences are SGDLS and YYNGEE. Here the CDR3 reads CASSVSPEGNYGYTF. CDR3 coding DNA: TGTGCCAGCAGCGTTAGCCCCGAAGGTAACTATGGCTACACCTTC.

The chain recombines TRBV27 with TRBJ1-6, with D possibly matching TRBD1 (6 bases). The length of the CDR3 is 12 residues. The germline V and J ends were trimmed by 8 bases and 4 bases, with 6 bases remaining between them. Looked up from germline, CDR1 is MNHEY and CDR2 is SMNVEV (reference sequence). CDR3 sequence (DNA): TGTGCCAGCGGACAGTATAATTCACCCCTCCACTTT. This translates into CASGQYNSPLHF.

This clone was counted once. V gene TRBV19 combines with J gene TRBJ2-5, with D perhaps matching TRBD1 or TRBD2 (5 bases each). The CDR3 loop spans 14 amino acids. Germline assignment: CDR1 LNHDA and CDR2 SQIVND (reference sequence). The ends were cut back, 6 bases at V and 1 base at J, with 12 bases in the middle. In DNA form, the CDR3 reads TGTGCCAGTAGGAGTTGGGGGAGCCAAGAGACCCAGTACTTC. Translation gives CASRSWGSQETQYF.

V gene TRBV4-2 combines with J gene TRBJ2-6; the D gene could be TRBD1 or TRBD2 (5 bases each). V dropped 5 bases and J dropped 8 bases, with 13 bases sitting between them. The CDR3 contains 14 residues. Looked up from germline, CDR1 is LGHNA and CDR2 is YNFKEQ. The CDR3 nucleotides read TGTGCCAGCAGCTTCGCCGGGGCACCCAACGTCCTGACTTTC. Translation gives CASSFAGAPNVLTF.

The table lists this clone with many counts. V gene TRBV7-6 combines with J gene TRBJ2-2, with D unclear. This CDR3 has 16 amino acids. In germline, CDR1 is SGHVS, CDR2 FNYEAQ. Trimming pared 4 bases from V and 0 bases from J, leaving 12 bases between. The CDR3 reads CASSSIAVANTGELFF. The CDR3 bases are TGTGCCAGCAGCTCAATAGCCGTTGCGAACACCGGGGAGCTGTTTTTT.